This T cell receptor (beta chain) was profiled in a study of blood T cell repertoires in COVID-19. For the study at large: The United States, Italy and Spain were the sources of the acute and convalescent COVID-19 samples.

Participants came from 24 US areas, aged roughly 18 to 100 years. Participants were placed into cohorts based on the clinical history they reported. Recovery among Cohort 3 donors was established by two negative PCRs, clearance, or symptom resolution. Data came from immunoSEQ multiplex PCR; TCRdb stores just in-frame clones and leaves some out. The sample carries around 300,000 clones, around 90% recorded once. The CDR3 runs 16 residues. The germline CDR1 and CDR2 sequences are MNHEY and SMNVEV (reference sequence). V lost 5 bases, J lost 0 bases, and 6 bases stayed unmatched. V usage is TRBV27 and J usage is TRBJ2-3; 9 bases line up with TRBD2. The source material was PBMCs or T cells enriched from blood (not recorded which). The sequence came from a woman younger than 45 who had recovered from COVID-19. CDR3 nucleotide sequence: TGTGCCAGCAGTCTCCTAACTAGCGGGAGCACAGATACGCAGTATTTT. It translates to CASSLLTSGSTDTQYF.